Presented here are 23 T cell receptor beta chains from one specimen sequenced in a study of blood T cell repertoires in COVID-19. Sequencing used immunoSEQ multiplex PCR; TCRdb keeps in-frame clones, though not all of them. Of about 140,000 clones in the sample, roughly 85% are singletons; the top ten hold around 3.2%. The sequenced material came from peripheral blood. Receptors were obtained from a man in his fifties with acute or convalescent COVID-19.

The V and J genes are TRBV11-2 and TRBJ2-5, with no clear D. Germline V gives CDR1 SGHAT, CDR2 FQNNGV. Trimming stripped 5 bases from V and 7 bases from J, with 17 bases between. The CDR3 is made up of 14 amino acids. The CDR3, as DNA: TGTGCCAGCAGCCCCTACGGCGGCTCCGCGACCCAGTACTTC. It specifies CASSPYGGSATQYF.

J is TRBJ1-5 and V is TRBV28; 12 bases agree with TRBD1. Trimming removed 9 bases from V and 5 bases from J; junction bases left unmatched: 8. The CDR3 sequence is 15 residues long. CDR1 and CDR2 from the germline V gene are MDHEN and SYDVKM. The CDR3 sequence: CASSWGQGAHQPQHF. The CDR3 bases are TGTGCCAGTTCATGGGGACAGGGGGCTCATCAGCCCCAGCATTTT.

J is TRBJ2-7 and V is TRBV13; 9 nucleotides line up with TRBD2. Per the germline V gene, CDR1 is PRHDT and CDR2 is FYEKMQ (reference sequence). Trimming cost V 3 bases and J 2 bases; bases outside gene matches: 11. There are 17 residues in the CDR3. CDR3 bases: TGTGCCAGCAGCTTTTCCCAAGCGGGGGGAGTCGCCTACGAGCAGTACTTC. It is translated as CASSFSQAGGVAYEQYF.

This clone has just a few counts. The rearrangement joins TRBV19 to TRBJ1-5; tentative D call: TRBD1 (6 bases). With 3 bases removed from V and 4 bases from J, the gap between germline ends came to 22 bases. The length of the CDR3 is 18 residues. CDR1 is LNHDA, CDR2 SQIVND, per germline (reference sequence). The CDR3 sequence is CASSITEFLDRQNQPQHF. Written as DNA, the CDR3 is TGTGCCAGTAGTATTACCGAATTCCTTGACAGGCAGAATCAGCCCCAGCATTTT.

The J gene is TRBJ2-1, the V gene TRBV23-1; 12 nucleotides agree with TRBD2. TRBV23-1 is an open reading frame, and its role is uncertain. V was clipped by 5 bases and J by 8 bases; unmatched bases: 13. The CDR3 loop spans 17 amino acids. CDR3 in amino acids: CASSRVLRLAGVYEQFF. DNA for the CDR3: TGCGCCAGCAGTAGGGTGCTGAGACTAGCGGGAGTCTATGAGCAGTTCTTC.

The chain couples TRBV6-5 to TRBJ1-1; D remains ambiguous. Germline V CDR1 and CDR2: MNHEY, SVGAGI. V lost 2 bases to trimming and J lost 8 bases, with 6 bases between them. This CDR3 contains 11 residues. The CDR3 bases are TGTGCCAGCAGTTACACGGGAGAAGCTTTCTTT. Its protein product is CASSYTGEAFF.

This chain joins TRBV6-1 and TRBJ2-2, with D possibly matching TRBD2 (5 bases). The CDR3 totals 16 residues. The germline V gene encodes CDR1 MNHNS and CDR2 SASEGT. With 4 bases removed from V and 7 bases from J, the gap between germline ends came to 19 bases. CDR3 sequence (DNA): TGTGCCAGCAGTGGAGACCCACCGGGGTACGGCGGGGAGCTGTTTTTT. Translated: CASSGDPPGYGGELFF.

The chain links TRBV27 to TRBJ1-6; D might be TRBD1 (5 bases). Trimming shortened V by 5 bases and J by 9 bases, and 17 bases separated the two germline ends. The CDR3 runs to 15 residues. In germline, CDR1 is MNHEY, CDR2 SMNVEV (reference sequence). The CDR3 nucleotides read TGTGCCAGCAGTACAGGAGTCCAGGGTTTTTCACCCCTCCACTTT. Amino acid sequence: CASSTGVQGFSPLHF.

The CDR3 DNA sequence: TGTGCCAGCAGTTCCTCCCCGGACAAGCCTAAAAACATTCAGTACTTC. This gives the protein CASSSSPDKPKNIQYF. The chain uses TRBV28 and TRBJ2-4; D might be TRBD1 (5 bases). Germline V gives CDR1 MDHEN, CDR2 SYDVKM. Trimming cost V 4 bases and J 4 bases, with 17 bases left between them. CDR3 length: 16 amino acids.

This clone has more than one count but fewer than ten. This sequence joins TRBV10-2 and TRBJ2-3; TRBD1 matches at 8 bases. The CDR3 is 14 residues long. Germline values: CDR1 WSHSY, CDR2 SAAADI. The V segment lost 5 bases and the J segment 5 bases; nucleotides outside the gene matches: 6. The CDR3 reads CASSWQGAIDTQYF. CDR3 nucleotides: TGCGCCAGCAGTTGGCAGGGGGCGATAGATACGCAGTATTTT.

The chain recombines TRBV18 with TRBJ2-4; 8 nucleotides align to TRBD1. V was pared by 4 bases and J by 0 bases, with 2 bases of the junction left unmatched. The CDR3 has 15 residues. Per germline, CDR1 KGHSH and CDR2 LQKENI. CDR3 coding DNA: TGTGCCAGCTCACGACAGGGGCTAGCCAAAAACATTCAGTACTTC. Protein sequence: CASSRQGLAKNIQYF.

The chain combines TRBV5-4 with TRBJ1-2; the D is unclear. Per germline, CDR1 SGHNT and CDR2 YYREEE (reference sequence). V shed 1 base and J shed 8 bases, with 15 bases lying between them. The CDR3 totals 14 residues. CDR3 sequence: CASSLIGIFVGYTF. The CDR3 DNA is TGTGCCAGCAGCTTGATCGGGATCTTCGTCGGCTACACCTTC. The variable domain in full, with the rest retrieved from reference TRBV5-4 and TRBJ1-2, is ETGVTQSPTHLIKTRGQQVTLRCSSQSGHNTVSWYQQALGQGPQFIFQYYREEENGRGNFPPRFSGLQFPNYSSELNVNALELDDSALYLCASSLIGIFVGYTFGSGTRLTVV.

This chain connects TRBV3-1 (or the pseudogene TRBV3-2) to TRBJ1-5; TRBD1 matches 9 bases. The CDR3 sequence is 14 residues long. The V gene end was trimmed by 4 bases and the J gene end by 7 bases; junction bases not matched to a gene: 5. Germline V gives CDR1 LGHDT, CDR2 YNNKEL (reference sequence). Here the CDR3 reads CASSRGQGSQPQHF. Written as DNA, the CDR3 is TGTGCCAGCAGCCGGGGACAGGGCAGCCAGCCCCAGCATTTT.

The rearrangement joins TRBV10-3 to TRBJ1-2; 10 bases match TRBD1. The CDR3 loop spans 13 amino acids. After removal of 4 bases from V and 4 bases from J, the junction contained 0 bases not matched to a gene. Germline CDR1 ENHRY, CDR2 SYGVKD. The CDR3 sequence is CAISGDRGYGYTF. The CDR3 DNA reads TGTGCCATCAGTGGGGACAGGGGCTATGGCTACACCTTC.

This clone was counted many times. The gene calls are TRBV5-6 and TRBJ2-1, with TRBD2 matching 8 bases. Germline assignment: CDR1 SGHDT and CDR2 YYEEEE. The CDR3 extends over 16 amino acids. With V trimmed by 1 base and J by 9 bases, 12 bases remained unmatched. As DNA, the CDR3 is TGTGCCAGCAGCTTGCGCGGCGGGCGGGAGGCCGGTGAGCAGTTCTTC. Translation gives CASSLRGGREAGEQFF.

The chain combines TRBV5-6 with TRBJ2-1; 10 nucleotides line up with TRBD1. J lost 6 bases, V lost 3 bases, and 6 bases had no gene match. CDR3 length: 15 amino acids. Looked up from germline, CDR1 is SGHDT and CDR2 is YYEEEE. Here the CDR3 DNA reads TGTGCCAGCAGCTCGACCGGGACAGGGGTCAATGAGCAGTTCTTC. Translation gives CASSSTGTGVNEQFF.

The chain is built from TRBV12-5 and TRBJ2-5; 9 bases agree with TRBD1. CDR1 LGHNT and CDR2 FRNRAP come from the germline V gene. The CDR3 is 16 amino acids. The V and J ends lost 0 bases and 5 bases, in that order; junction bases with no gene match: 7. In nucleotides, the CDR3 is TGTGCTAGTGGTTTGGTACGGGACAGGGCGAGGGAGACCCAGTACTTC. Its translation is CASGLVRDRARETQYF.

This rearrangement joins TRBV5-1 to TRBJ1-2, with 9 nucleotides matching TRBD1. Germline CDR1 is SGHRS and CDR2 is YFSETQ. V gave up 4 bases and J gave up 4 bases; unmatched junction bases: 11. There are 16 residues in the CDR3. CDR3 sequence (DNA): TGCGCCAGCAGCCATGGACAGGGGCTCGATCCCTATGGCTACACCTTC. Translating it yields CASSHGQGLDPYGYTF.

This clone showed up just once. The rearrangement links TRBV19 to TRBJ1-5; D is undetermined. The germline V gene has CDR1 LNHDA and CDR2 SQIVND (reference sequence). V gave up 5 bases and J gave up 4 bases, with 3 bases separating them. The CDR3 is made up of 11 amino acids. The CDR3 is CASSHNQPQHF. The CDR3, as DNA: TGTGCCAGTAGTCATAATCAGCCCCAGCATTTT.

This rearrangement joins TRBV9 to TRBJ2-1; D remains ambiguous. There are 16 residues in the CDR3. Trimming removed 0 bases from V and 0 bases from J, with 10 bases in between. Germline CDR1 is SGDLS and CDR2 is YYNGEE. CDR3 region: CASSVGGPSSYNEQFF. In nucleotides, the CDR3 is TGTGCCAGCAGCGTAGGCGGCCCTAGCTCCTACAATGAGCAGTTCTTC.

The genes are TRBV6-5 and TRBJ1-2, with TRBD1 as a possible D gene (6 bases). V was shortened by 6 bases and J by 1 base, with 12 bases between the two germline ends. Per germline, CDR1 MNHEY and CDR2 SVGAGI. The CDR3 has 14 residues. The CDR3, as DNA: TGTGCCAGCAGCCGACAGGCGCTTAACTATGGCTACACCTTC. Translation gives CASSRQALNYGYTF.

The chain combines TRBV5-1 with TRBJ2-5; no firm D call. The CDR3 has 14 amino acids. V shed 0 bases and J shed 5 bases, with 11 bases lying between them. Germline CDR1 reads SGHRS; CDR2 reads YFSETQ. DNA for the CDR3: TGCGCCAGCAGCTTGGGGCGGTACGATGAGACCCAGTACTTC. It yields the protein CASSLGRYDETQYF.

The V call is TRBV29-1, the J call TRBJ2-1; perhaps TRBD1 as D (6 bases). Germline CDR1 SQVTM, CDR2 ANQGSEA. The CDR3 runs 13 residues. The V and J ends lost 5 bases and 4 bases respectively, with 12 bases between them. Here the CDR3 reads CSVMRDRYNEQFF. The CDR3 nucleotides read TGCAGCGTTATGAGAGACAGGTACAATGAGCAGTTCTTC.